A selection of T cell receptor beta chains follows, all from one sample in a study of shared clonotypes between healthy human individuals. Generated by immunoSEQ multiplex PCR, the TCRdb table keeps only in-frame clones and is missing some. The sample includes some 2.4 million clones, 90% to 95% of them seen just once. Sequenced material: naive CD4+ T cells from PBMCs. The receptors were sampled from a man aged 18 to 35 in good health. Some clones in this sample may be carry-over from other donors' samples. Each CDR3 is given without its conserved first and last residue. The D gene is left open where the match is weak.

>TRBD1|TRBJ2-5|TRBV18
ASSDGTGPQETQY
>.|TRBJ2-7|TRBV28
ASSFFTGGEQY
>.|TRBJ2-7|TRBV6-5
ASSDSSYEQY
>.|TRBJ2-7|TRBV15
ATSRKPARLY
>.|TRBJ1-1|TRBV4-2
ASSLSPRAGAF
>TRBD2|.|TRBV4-2
ASRQTSGDTYEQY
>.|TRBJ1-2|TRBV30
AWSVGDADYGYT
>TRBD2|TRBJ2-3|TRBV19
ASSLITAGVGDTQY
>TRBD1|TRBJ2-5|TRBV7-9
ASSTRQGPFVETQY
>TRBD1|TRBJ2-7|TRBV5-1
ASNPSGQGSYEQY
>TRBD1|TRBJ1-3|TRBV7-2
ASSPDRGLNTIY
>.|TRBJ2-7|TRBV10-3
AISGGQGGTYEQY
>.|TRBJ2-3|TRBV6-5
ASSRTVGTDTQY
>TRBD1|TRBJ2-5|TRBV5-1
ASSLVRGGLEETQY